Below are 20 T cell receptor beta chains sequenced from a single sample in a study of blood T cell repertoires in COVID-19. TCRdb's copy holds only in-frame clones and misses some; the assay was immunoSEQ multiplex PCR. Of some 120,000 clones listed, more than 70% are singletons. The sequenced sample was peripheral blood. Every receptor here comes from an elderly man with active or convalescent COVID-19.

CDR3 sequence (DNA): TGTGCCTGGAGTTCCGAGTTGAGATACTCTGGAAACACCATATATTTT. It codes for CAWSSELRYSGNTIYF. This chain links TRBV30 with TRBJ1-3, with no clear D. CDR1 GTSNPN and CDR2 SVGIG come from the germline V gene (reference sequence). This CDR3 spans 16 amino acids. V gave up 2 bases and J gave up 0 bases, with 14 bases separating them.

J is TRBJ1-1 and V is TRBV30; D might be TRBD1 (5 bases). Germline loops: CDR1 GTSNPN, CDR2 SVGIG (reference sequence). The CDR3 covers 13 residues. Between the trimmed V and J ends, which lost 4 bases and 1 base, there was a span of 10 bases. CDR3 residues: CAWNRGQNTEAFF. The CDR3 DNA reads TGTGCCTGGAACCGAGGACAGAACACTGAAGCTTTCTTT.

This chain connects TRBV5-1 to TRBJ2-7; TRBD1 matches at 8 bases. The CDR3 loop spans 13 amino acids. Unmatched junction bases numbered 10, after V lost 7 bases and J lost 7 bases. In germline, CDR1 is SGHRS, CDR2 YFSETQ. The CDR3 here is CASAGQGAREQYF. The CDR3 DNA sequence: TGCGCCAGCGCTGGCCAGGGGGCGAGGGAGCAGTACTTC.

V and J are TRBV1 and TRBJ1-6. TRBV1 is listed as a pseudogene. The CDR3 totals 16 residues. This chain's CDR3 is CTPGGSRYSYNSPLHF. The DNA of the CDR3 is TGCACCCCCGGAGGAAGCCGCTACTCCTATAATTCACCCCTCCACTTT.

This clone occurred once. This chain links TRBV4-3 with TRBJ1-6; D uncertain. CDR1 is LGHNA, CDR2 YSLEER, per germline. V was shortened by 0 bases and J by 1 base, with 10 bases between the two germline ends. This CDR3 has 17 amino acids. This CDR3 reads CASSQDAGRSYNSPLHF. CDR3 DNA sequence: TGCGCCAGCAGCCAAGATGCAGGTCGTTCCTATAATTCACCCCTCCACTTT.

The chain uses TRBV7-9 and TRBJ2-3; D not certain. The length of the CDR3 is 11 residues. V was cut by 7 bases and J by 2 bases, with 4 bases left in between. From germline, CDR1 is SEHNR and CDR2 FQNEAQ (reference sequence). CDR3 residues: CASTHTDTQYF. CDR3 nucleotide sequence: TGTGCCAGCACCCACACAGATACGCAGTATTTT.

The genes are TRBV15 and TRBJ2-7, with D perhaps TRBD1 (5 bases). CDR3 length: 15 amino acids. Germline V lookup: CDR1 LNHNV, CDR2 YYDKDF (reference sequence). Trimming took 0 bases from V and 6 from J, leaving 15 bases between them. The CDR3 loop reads CATSRDRAQGSEQYF. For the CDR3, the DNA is TGTGCCACCAGCAGAGATCGGGCGCAGGGTTCCGAGCAGTACTTC.

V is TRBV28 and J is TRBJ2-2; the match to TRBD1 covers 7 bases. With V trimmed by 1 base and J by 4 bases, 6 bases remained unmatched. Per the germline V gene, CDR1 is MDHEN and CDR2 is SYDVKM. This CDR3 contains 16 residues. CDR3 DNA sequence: TGTGCCAGCAGTTTATTAGGGGGCGCGAGCACCGGGGAGCTGTTTTTT. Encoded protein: CASSLLGGASTGELFF.

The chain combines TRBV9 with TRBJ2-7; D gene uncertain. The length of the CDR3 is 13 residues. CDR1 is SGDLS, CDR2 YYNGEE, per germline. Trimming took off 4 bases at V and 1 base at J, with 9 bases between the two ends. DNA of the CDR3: TGTGCCAGCAGCCCCACAAGTTCCTACGAGCAGTACTTC. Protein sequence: CASSPTSSYEQYF.

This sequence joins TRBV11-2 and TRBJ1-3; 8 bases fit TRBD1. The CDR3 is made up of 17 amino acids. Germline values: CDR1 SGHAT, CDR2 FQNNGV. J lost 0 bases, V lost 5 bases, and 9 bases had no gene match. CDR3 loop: CASSPIGQGNSGNTIYF. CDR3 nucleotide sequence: TGTGCCAGCAGCCCTATCGGACAGGGAAACTCTGGAAACACCATATATTTT.

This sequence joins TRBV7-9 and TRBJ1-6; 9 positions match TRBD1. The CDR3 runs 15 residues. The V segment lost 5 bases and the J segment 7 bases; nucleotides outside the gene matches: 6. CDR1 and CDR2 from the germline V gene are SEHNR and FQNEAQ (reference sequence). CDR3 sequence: CASSPGQGRNSPLHF. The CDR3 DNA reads TGTGCCAGCAGCCCAGGACAGGGGCGGAATTCACCCCTCCACTTT. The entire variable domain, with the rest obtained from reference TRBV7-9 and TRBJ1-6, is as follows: DTGVSQNPRHKITKRGQNVTFRCDPISEHNRLYWYRQTLGQGPEFLTYFQNEAQLEKSRLLSDRFSAERPKGSFSTLEIQRTEQGDSAMYLCASSPGQGRNSPLHFGNGTRLTVT.

The CDR3 nucleotides read TGCGCCAGCACTCTGACAGACCCCTATAGCAATCAGCCCCAGCATTTT. Protein product: CASTLTDPYSNQPQHF. J is TRBJ1-5 and V is TRBV10-1; possible D gene TRBD1, 5 bases. The CDR3 is 16 residues long. Germline V CDR1 and CDR2: WNHNN, SYGVQD (reference sequence). V was trimmed by 7 bases and J by 0 bases, leaving 16 bases between them.

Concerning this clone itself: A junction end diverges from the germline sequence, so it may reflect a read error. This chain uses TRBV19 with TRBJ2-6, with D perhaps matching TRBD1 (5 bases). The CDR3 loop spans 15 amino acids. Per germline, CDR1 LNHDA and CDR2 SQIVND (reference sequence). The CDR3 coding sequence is TGTGCCAGTAGTATAGCAGGGCCTGGCGCCAACGTCCTGACTTTC. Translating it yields CASSIAGPGANVLTF.

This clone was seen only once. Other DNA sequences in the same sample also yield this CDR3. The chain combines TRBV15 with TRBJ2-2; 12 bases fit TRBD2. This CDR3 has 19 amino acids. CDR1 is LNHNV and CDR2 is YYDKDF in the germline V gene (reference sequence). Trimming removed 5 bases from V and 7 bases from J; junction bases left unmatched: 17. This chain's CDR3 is CATSPIPGDLAGGDGELFF. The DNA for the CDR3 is TGTGCCACCAGCCCCATTCCCGGGGACCTAGCGGGGGGGGACGGGGAGCTGTTTTTT.

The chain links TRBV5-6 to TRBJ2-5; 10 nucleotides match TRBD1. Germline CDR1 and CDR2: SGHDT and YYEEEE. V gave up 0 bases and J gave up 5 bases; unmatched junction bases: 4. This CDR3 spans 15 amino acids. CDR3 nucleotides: TGTGCCAGCAGCTTGGGACAGGGGGCTTGGGAGACCCAGTACTTC. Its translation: CASSLGQGAWETQYF.

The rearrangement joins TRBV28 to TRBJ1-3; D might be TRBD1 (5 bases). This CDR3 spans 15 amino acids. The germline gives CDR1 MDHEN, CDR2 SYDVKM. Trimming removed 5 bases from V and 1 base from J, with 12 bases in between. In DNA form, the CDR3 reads TGTGCCAGCAGTGAGCAGGGCCTTTCTGGAAACACCATATATTTT. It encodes CASSEQGLSGNTIYF.

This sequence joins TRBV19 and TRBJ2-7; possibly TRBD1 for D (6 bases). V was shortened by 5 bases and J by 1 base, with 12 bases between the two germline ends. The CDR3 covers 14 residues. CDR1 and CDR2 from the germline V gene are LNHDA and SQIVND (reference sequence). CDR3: CASSARTVSYEQYF. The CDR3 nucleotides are TGTGCCAGTAGTGCCCGGACAGTGTCCTACGAGCAGTACTTC.

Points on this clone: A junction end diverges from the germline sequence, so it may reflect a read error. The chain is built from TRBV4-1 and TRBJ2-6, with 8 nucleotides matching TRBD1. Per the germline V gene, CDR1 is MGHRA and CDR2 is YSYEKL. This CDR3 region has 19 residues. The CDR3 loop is CASSRVTGEDISEANVLTF. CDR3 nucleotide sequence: TGCGCCAGCAGCCGGGTGACAGGGGAGGACATCTCTGAGGCCAACGTCCTGACTTTC.

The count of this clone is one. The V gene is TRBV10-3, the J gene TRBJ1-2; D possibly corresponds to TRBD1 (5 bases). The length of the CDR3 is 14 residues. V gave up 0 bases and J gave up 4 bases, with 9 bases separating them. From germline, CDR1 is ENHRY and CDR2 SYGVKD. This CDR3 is CAISESTEIYGYTF. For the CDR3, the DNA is TGTGCCATCAGTGAGTCGACAGAAATCTATGGCTACACCTTC.

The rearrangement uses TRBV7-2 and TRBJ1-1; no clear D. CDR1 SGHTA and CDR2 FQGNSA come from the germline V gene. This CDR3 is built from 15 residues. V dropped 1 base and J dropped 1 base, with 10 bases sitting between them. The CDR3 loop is CASSLDANGNTEAFF. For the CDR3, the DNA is TGTGCCAGCAGCTTAGATGCAAACGGGAACACTGAAGCTTTCTTT.